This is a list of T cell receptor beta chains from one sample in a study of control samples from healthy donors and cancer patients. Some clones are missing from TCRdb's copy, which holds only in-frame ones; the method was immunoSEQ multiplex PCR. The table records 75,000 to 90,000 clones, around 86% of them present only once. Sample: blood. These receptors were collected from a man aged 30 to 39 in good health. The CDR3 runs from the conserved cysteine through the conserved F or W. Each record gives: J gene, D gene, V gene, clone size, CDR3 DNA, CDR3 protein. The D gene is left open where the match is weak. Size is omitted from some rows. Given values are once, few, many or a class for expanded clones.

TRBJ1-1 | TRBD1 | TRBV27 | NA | TGTGCCAATTCGTGGGGACAGGATTTTTTAGGGAGGAACACTGAAGCTTTCTTT | CANSWGQDFLGRNTEAFF
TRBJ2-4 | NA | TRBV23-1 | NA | TGCGCCAGCCAGGGCATTAGGGGGACAGCCAAAAACATTCAGTACTTC | CASQGIRGTAKNIQYF
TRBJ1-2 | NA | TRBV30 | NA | TGTGCCTGGAATATGCCTTGGGGCAGCTACACCTTC | CAWNMPWGSYTF
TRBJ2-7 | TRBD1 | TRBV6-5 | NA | TGTGCCAGCAGCCGGACAGGTCGGACCTACGAGCAGTACTTC | CASSRTGRTYEQYF
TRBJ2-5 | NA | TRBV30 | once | TGTGCCTGGAGCGAACAGGATCGAGAGACCCAGTACTTC | CAWSEQDRETQYF
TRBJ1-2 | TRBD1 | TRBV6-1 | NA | TGTGCCAGCAGTGAACAGGGGGCGGACTATGGCTACACCTTC | CASSEQGADYGYTF
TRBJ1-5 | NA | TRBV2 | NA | TGTGCCAGTTGGGACACCAATCAGCCCCAGCATTTT | CASWDTNQPQHF
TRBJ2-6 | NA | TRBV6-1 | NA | TGTGCCAGCAGTGGAGAGGAGTCGGGGTACGCTGGGGCCAACGTCCTGACTTTC | CASSGEESGYAGANVLTF
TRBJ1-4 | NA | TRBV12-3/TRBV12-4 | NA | TGTGCCAGCACCGTTTTGGGCGAAAAACTGTTTTTT | CASTVLGEKLFF
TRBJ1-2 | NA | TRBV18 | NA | TGTGCCAGCTCACCTGAACAGGGTACTGATGGCTACACCTTC | CASSPEQGTDGYTF
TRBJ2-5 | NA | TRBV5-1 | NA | TGCGCCAGCACCCCACAGTACCAAGAGACCCAGTACTTC | CASTPQYQETQYF
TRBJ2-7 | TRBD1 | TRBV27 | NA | TGTGCCAGCAGTTTCCCCACAGGGGGTCAGTACTTC | CASSFPTGGQYF
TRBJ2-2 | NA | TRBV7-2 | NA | TGTGCCAGCAGCTTTCCAGGGAATAGCGCGAACACCGGGGAGCTGTTTTTT | CASSFPGNSANTGELFF
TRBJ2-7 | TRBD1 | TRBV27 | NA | TGTGCCAGCAGGAAGGAGACAGGGTACGAGCAGTACTTC | CASRKETGYEQYF
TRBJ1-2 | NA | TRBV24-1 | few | TGTGCCACGAGTAGGGGGACCTCAAGGGACTACACCTTC | CATSRGTSRDYTF
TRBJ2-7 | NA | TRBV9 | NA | TGTGCCAGCAGCGCAGCAGGCGGCCGCTACGAGCAGTACTTC | CASSAAGGRYEQYF
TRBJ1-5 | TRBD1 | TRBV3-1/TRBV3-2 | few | TGTGCCAGCAGCCCCGGACAGGGACTGGAGCCCCAGCATTTT | CASSPGQGLEPQHF
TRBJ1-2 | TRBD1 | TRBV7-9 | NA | TGTGCCAGCAGCTTAGATGGACAGGGCAACGGCTACACCTTC | CASSLDGQGNGYTF
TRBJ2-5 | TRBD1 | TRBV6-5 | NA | TGTGCCAGCAGCCCGGACAGGGGGCGAGAGACCCAGTACTTC | CASSPDRGRETQYF
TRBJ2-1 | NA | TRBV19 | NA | TGTGCCAGTAGGCAGGGGGGCCTCCCCAATGAGCAGTTCTTC | CASRQGGLPNEQFF
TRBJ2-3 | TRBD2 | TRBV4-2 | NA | TGTGCCAGCAGCCAAGAGGGGGGGGGCACAGATACGCAGTATTTT | CASSQEGGGTDTQYF
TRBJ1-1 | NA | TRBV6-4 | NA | TGTGCCAGCAGTGACTCTCAGAGATCCTTGAACACTGAAGCTTTCTTT | CASSDSQRSLNTEAFF
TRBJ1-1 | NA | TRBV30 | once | TGTGCCTGGAGTGTTAACAGCCGGGTCACTGAAGCTTTCTTT | CAWSVNSRVTEAFF
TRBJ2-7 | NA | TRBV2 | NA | TGTGCCAGCAGTGAAGGACAGCGGTACGAGCAGTACTTC | CASSEGQRYEQYF
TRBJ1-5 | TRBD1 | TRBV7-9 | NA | TGTGCCAGCAGCTTAGGGTTCCAGGACAGGGTTACGCCCCAGCATTTT | CASSLGFQDRVTPQHF
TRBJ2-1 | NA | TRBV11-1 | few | TGTGCCAGCAGCTTAGCGAGGGGGGGTGGTTTCTATGAGCAGTTCTTC | CASSLARGGGFYEQFF
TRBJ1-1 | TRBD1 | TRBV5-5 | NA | TGTGCCAGCAGCCCCCGTGACAGGGGATACACTGAAGCTTTCTTT | CASSPRDRGYTEAFF
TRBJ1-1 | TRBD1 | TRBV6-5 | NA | TGTGCCAGCAGTTACTCTGTGACAGGGGGCCTTGAAGCTTTCTTT | CASSYSVTGGLEAFF
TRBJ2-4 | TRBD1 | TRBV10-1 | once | TGCGCCAGCAGCCCCCCGGGACAGGGGGCCGGTTTTGGCATTCAGTACTTC | CASSPPGQGAGFGIQYF
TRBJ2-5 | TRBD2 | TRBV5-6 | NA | TGTGCCAGCAGCTTACGGCTAGCGGGGGGGGAGACCCAGTACTTC | CASSLRLAGGETQYF